This TCR beta chain was found in a study of cytomegalovirus exposure and HLA in healthy donors. V lost 5 bases to trimming and J lost 4 bases; unmatched junction nucleotides: 3. CDR1 is SQVTM and CDR2 is ANQGSEA in the germline V gene. The CDR3 length is 12 residues. Primers for the PCR totalled 60 Vbeta and 13 Jbeta. The method was immunoSEQ multiplex PCR; TCRdb's version includes in-frame clones alone and lacks a portion of them. The ten top clones account for about an eighth, within a sample of roughly 57,000 clones. The chain is built from TRBV29-1 and TRBJ1-2; 8 nucleotides match TRBD1. This receptor was identified in a man aged 18 to 29 in good health and CMV-seropositive. Sequenced input: PBMCs. CDR3: CSVLDRGYGYTF. DNA for the CDR3: TGCAGCGTTCTTGACAGGGGCTATGGCTACACCTTC.